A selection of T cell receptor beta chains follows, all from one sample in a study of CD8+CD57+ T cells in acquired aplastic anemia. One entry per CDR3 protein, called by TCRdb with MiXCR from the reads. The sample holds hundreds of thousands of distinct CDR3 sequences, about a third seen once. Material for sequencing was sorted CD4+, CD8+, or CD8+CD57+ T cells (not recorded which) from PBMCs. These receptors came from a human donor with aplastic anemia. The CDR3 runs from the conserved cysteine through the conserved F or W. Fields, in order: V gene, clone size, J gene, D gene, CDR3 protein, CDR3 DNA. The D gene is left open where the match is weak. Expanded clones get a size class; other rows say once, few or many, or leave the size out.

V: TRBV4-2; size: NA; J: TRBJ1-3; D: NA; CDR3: CASSQEDSSGNTIYF; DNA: TGTGCCAGCAGCCAAGAAGATTCCTCTGGAAACACCATATATTTT
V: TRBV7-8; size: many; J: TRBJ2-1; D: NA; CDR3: CASSRGLSNEQFF; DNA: TGCGCCAGCAGCCGAGGACTTAGCAATGAGCAGTTCTTC
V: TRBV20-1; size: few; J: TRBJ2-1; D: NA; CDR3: CSAREFYNEQFF; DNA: TGCAGTGCTAGAGAGTTCTACAATGAGCAGTTCTTC
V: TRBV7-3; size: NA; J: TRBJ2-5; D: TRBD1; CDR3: CASSLIRRDREETQYF; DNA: TGTGCCAGCAGCTTAATACGACGGGACAGGGAAGAGACCCAGTACTTC
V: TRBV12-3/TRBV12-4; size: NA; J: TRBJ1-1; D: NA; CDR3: CASRQENTEAFF; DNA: TGTGCCAGCAGACAAGAGAACACTGAAGCTTTCTTT
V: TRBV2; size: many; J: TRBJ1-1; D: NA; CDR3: CASNTERNTEAFF; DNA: TGTGCCAGCAATACGGAAAGGAACACTGAAGCTTTCTTT
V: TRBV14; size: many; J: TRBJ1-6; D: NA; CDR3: CASSHEEADPLHF; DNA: TGTGCCAGCAGCCACGAAGAGGCGGATCCCCTCCACTTT
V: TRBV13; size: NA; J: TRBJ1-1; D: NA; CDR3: CASSLGQGSMNTEAFF; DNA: TGTGCCAGCAGCTTAGGACAGGGATCGATGAACACTGAAGCTTTCTTT
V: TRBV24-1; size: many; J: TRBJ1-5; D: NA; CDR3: CATSDHSNQPQHF; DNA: TGTGCCACCAGTGATCATTCAAATCAGCCCCAGCATTTT
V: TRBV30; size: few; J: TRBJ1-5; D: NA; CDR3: CAWSTAANQPQHF; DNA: TGTGCCTGGTCGACAGCGGCGAATCAGCCCCAGCATTTT
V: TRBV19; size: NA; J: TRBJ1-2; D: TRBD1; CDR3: CASSLGQNYDYTF; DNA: TGTGCCAGTAGTTTGGGACAGAACTATGACTACACCTTC
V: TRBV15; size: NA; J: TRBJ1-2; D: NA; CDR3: CATSRDREDSVYGYTF; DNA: TGTGCCACCAGCAGAGATAGGGAGGACAGCGTCTATGGCTACACCTTC
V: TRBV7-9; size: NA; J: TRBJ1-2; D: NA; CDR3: CASSLDTTYGYTF; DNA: TGTGCCAGCAGCTTAGACACCACCTATGGCTACACCTTC
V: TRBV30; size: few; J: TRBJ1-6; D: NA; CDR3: CALWTAVDSPLHF; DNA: TGTGCCTTGTGGACAGCGGTTGACTCACCCCTCCACTTT
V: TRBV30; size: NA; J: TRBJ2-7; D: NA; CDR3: CAWSALDLGEQYF; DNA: TGTGCCTGGAGTGCATTAGATCTGGGCGAGCAGTACTTC
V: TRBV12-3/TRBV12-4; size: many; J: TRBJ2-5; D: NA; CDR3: CASSATGQETQYF; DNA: TGTGCCAGCAGTGCCACAGGGCAAGAGACCCAGTACTTC